A selection of T cell receptor beta chains follows, all from one sample in a study of CD8 T cells in Susac syndrome. TCRdb fed the immunoSEQ multiplex PCR reads into MiXCR, producing one record per CDR3 protein. This sample has about 160,000 distinct CDR3 sequences, with 94% found just once. The specimen sequenced was CD4+ T cells from PBMCs. The receptors were gathered from a human donor with multiple sclerosis. Each CDR3 is given with its conserved first and last residue. D genes are given only for firm matches. Only part of the rows carry a size: once, few, many, or a class if the clone is expanded.

V	size	D	J	DNA	CDR3
TRBV4-1	few	TRBD2	TRBJ2-5	TGCGCCAGCAGCCAAGCCCTAGCGGGAAAAGAGACCCAGTACTTC	CASSQALAGKETQYF
TRBV5-4	-	TRBD1	TRBJ1-4	TGTGCCAGCAGCTTCGGGACAGCTAATGAAAAACTGTTTTTT	CASSFGTANEKLFF
TRBV11-2	-	TRBD2	TRBJ2-1	TGTGCCAGCAGCTTAGGGGGTGTGAGCGGGAGACGCAATGAGCAGTTCTTC	CASSLGGVSGRRNEQFF
TRBV6-6	-	TRBD2	TRBJ2-7	TGTGCCAGCAGTTACTCTAAGGGACTAGCAGGGGAGCAGTACTTC	CASSYSKGLAGEQYF
TRBV29-1	-	TRBD2	TRBJ2-1	TGCAGCGTAGTACCGGGACTAGTTTTCCCGAGCGAGCAGTTCTTC	CSVVPGLVFPSEQFF
TRBV5-6	once	-	TRBJ1-2	TGTGCCAGCAGCCCTTTGGTGTCAGGGACGAGCTACACCTTC	CASSPLVSGTSYTF
TRBV7-2	-	-	TRBJ1-5	TGTGCCAGCAGTAAGGACCGCGTCGGGCAGCCCCAGCATTTT	CASSKDRVGQPQHF
TRBV4-3	-	-	TRBJ1-1	TGCGCCAGCAGCCAAGATCAGGGAGTCGGCACTGAAGCTTTCTTT	CASSQDQGVGTEAFF
TRBV7-9	-	-	TRBJ1-5	TGTGCCAGCAGCTTAGTTGGATGGCCCCAGCATTTT	CASSLVGWPQHF
TRBV30	-	-	TRBJ2-3	TGTGCCTGGAGCCTTCAAGCAGATACGCAGTATTTT	CAWSLQADTQYF
TRBV20-1	once	-	TRBJ1-2	TGCAGTGCCGCGGACATTCGGTACTATGGCTACACCTTC	CSAADIRYYGYTF
TRBV30	-	-	TRBJ1-2	TGTGCCGGGGGGGACTATGGCTACACCTTC	CAGGDYGYTF
TRBV28	-	TRBD2	TRBJ2-1	TGTGCCAGCAGTCCGACTAGCAGGCATGAGCAGTTCTTC	CASSPTSRHEQFF
TRBV29-1	-	TRBD1	TRBJ1-1	TGCAGCGTTGGCAGACAGGGCAGGGTTGGATACACTGAAGCTTTCTTT	CSVGRQGRVGYTEAFF
TRBV7-2	-	TRBD1	TRBJ2-3	TGTGCCAGCCTCACGGGACAGGGGGCGGCTACGCAGTATTTT	CASLTGQGAATQYF
TRBV27	-	-	TRBJ1-1	TGTGCCAGCAGTCAGAGCACTGGCCGACTTGAAGCTTTCTTT	CASSQSTGRLEAFF
TRBV9	-	-	TRBJ2-1	TGTGCCAGCAGCGTAGGAGCCACCCCATATACCTACAATGAGCAGTTCTTC	CASSVGATPYTYNEQFF
TRBV21-1	-	-	TRBJ2-5	TGTGCCACCCGGGACAGGGGCCAAGAGACCCAGTACTTC	CATRDRGQETQYF
TRBV24-1	once	-	TRBJ2-1	TGTGCCACCAGTGATTTGTACACCGACACAGGGAGCTTTTATGAGCAGTTCTTC	CATSDLYTDTGSFYEQFF
TRBV18	once	-	TRBJ2-7	TGTGCCAGCTCACCGGCAGCTGCCTACGAGCAGTACTTC	CASSPAAAYEQYF
TRBV5-8	-	TRBD1	TRBJ1-5	TGTGCCAGCAGCTTGTACAGGGGGCTAGATCAGCCCCAGCATTTT	CASSLYRGLDQPQHF
TRBV18	-	TRBD1	TRBJ2-3	TGTGCCAGCTCACCAGGGACAGGGCATACAGATACGCAGTATTTT	CASSPGTGHTDTQYF
TRBV27	-	-	TRBJ2-2	TGTGCCAGCAGTTCCCGACCAGGGGTGGGGGAGCTGTTTTTT	CASSSRPGVGELFF
TRBV28	once	-	TRBJ2-1	TGTGCCAGCAGTTTCCCCCAGGGTTCCAATGAGCAGTTCTTC	CASSFPQGSNEQFF
TRBV12-5	-	TRBD1	TRBJ1-1	TGTGCTAGTGGTTTCTCCAACAGGGGCTCTGAAGCTTTCTTT	CASGFSNRGSEAFF
TRBV5-1	-	-	TRBJ2-1	TGCGCCAGCAGCCGGGGAGGTCCCGAGAATGAGCAGTTCTTC	CASSRGGPENEQFF
TRBV29-1	-	TRBD2	TRBJ2-3	TGCAGCGTATGGACTAGCGGGAGGCCCCCAGATACGCAGTATTTT	CSVWTSGRPPDTQYF
TRBV6-6	once	TRBD2	TRBJ2-7	TGTGCCAGCACCCCCTCCAGGGAGGGCCTCTACGAGCAGTACTTC	CASTPSREGLYEQYF
TRBV6-2/TRBV6-3	-	-	TRBJ2-7	TGTGCCAGCCGGGACTCCAGCTCCTACGAGCAGTACTTC	CASRDSSSYEQYF
TRBV11-1	-	TRBD1	TRBJ1-1	TGTGCCAGCAGCTTGTTTGCGGACAGGGAAGCTTTCTTT	CASSLFADREAFF
TRBV12-3/TRBV12-4	-	-	TRBJ1-1	TGTGCCAGCAGTTTCCACACTGAAGCTTTCTTT	CASSFHTEAFF
TRBV6-5	-	-	TRBJ2-2	TGTGCCAGCAGTTCCCCGGACCCAACCGGGGAGCTGTTTTTT	CASSSPDPTGELFF
TRBV4-1	-	-	TRBJ2-4	TGCGCCAGCAGCCAAGTACTCGGGAGCGCGGCCAAAAACATTCAGTACTTC	CASSQVLGSAAKNIQYF
TRBV29-1	-	-	TRBJ1-4	TGCAGCGTTGGAGGGAACCTTAATGAAAAACTGTTTTTT	CSVGGNLNEKLFF
TRBV27	-	-	TRBJ2-7	TGTGCCAGCAGTTTATCCCCTGTTACCTACGAGCAGTACTTC	CASSLSPVTYEQYF
TRBV9	-	-	TRBJ2-7	TGTGCCAGCAGCGTAGAAGGGCAGTACTACGAGCAGTACTTC	CASSVEGQYYEQYF
TRBV2	-	TRBD1	TRBJ1-2	TGTGCCAGCGTGGACAGGGGTTGGAGTGGCTACACCTTC	CASVDRGWSGYTF
TRBV5-1	-	-	TRBJ2-5	TGCGCCAGCAGCCGGGAGCTCCAAGAGACCCAGTACTTC	CASSRELQETQYF